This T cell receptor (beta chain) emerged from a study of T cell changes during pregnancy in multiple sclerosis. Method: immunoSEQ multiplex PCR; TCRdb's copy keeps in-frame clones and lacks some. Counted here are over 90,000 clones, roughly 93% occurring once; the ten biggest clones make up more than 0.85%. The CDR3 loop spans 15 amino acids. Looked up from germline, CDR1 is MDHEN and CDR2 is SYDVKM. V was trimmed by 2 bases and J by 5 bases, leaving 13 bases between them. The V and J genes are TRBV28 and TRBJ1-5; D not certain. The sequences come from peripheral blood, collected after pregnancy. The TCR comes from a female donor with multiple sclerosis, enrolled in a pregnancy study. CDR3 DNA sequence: TGTGCCAGCAGTTTAGGGCAAGCCGGATATCAGCCCCAGCATTTT. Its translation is CASSLGQAGYQPQHF.